The 25 T cell receptor beta chains presented below share a single source sample, sequenced in a study of blood T cell repertoires in COVID-19. The repertoire was sequenced with immunoSEQ multiplex PCR; TCRdb's copy has only in-frame clones and lacks some. The data contain around 320,000 clones, roughly 87% of them singletons. The sequenced sample consisted of peripheral blood. The source of these receptors is a man aged 18 to 29 with active or convalescent COVID-19.

Concerning this clone itself: The identical CDR3 is also encoded by other nucleotide sequences in the sample. The chain uses TRBV27 and TRBJ1-5, with TRBD1 matching 11 bases. CDR1 and CDR2 from the germline V gene are MNHEY and SMNVEV (reference sequence). This CDR3 comprises 15 residues. With V trimmed by 4 bases and J by 4 bases, 3 bases remained unmatched. The CDR3 DNA is TGTGCCAGCAGTTCTGGGACAGGGGGGAATCAGCCCCAGCATTTT. This codes for CASSSGTGGNQPQHF.

The V gene is TRBV7-9, the J gene TRBJ2-7, with 9 positions matching TRBD2. Germline CDR1 and CDR2: SEHNR and FQNEAQ (reference sequence). The J segment lost 2 bases and the V segment lost 5 bases, leaving 13 bases of the junction unmatched. The CDR3 is 17 residues long. CDR3 residues: CASSRGASGAKPYEQYF. The CDR3 DNA reads as TGTGCCAGCAGCAGAGGGGCTAGCGGGGCAAAACCCTACGAGCAGTACTTC.

The chain employs TRBV7-2 and TRBJ2-5; a weak D match, TRBD1 (5 bases). The V and J ends lost 3 bases and 5 bases respectively, with 7 bases between them. This CDR3 is 12 amino acids long. Per the germline V gene, CDR1 is SGHTA and CDR2 is FQGNSA. The CDR3, as DNA: TGTGCCAGCAGCTTGGCAGGGGAGACCCAGTACTTC. This codes for CASSLAGETQYF.

This chain connects TRBV4-1 to TRBJ2-2; 10 nucleotides align to TRBD1. This CDR3 is built from 21 residues. The V gene end was trimmed by 1 base and the J gene end by 5 bases; junction bases not matched to a gene: 19. CDR1 is MGHRA and CDR2 is YSYEKL in the germline V gene. CDR3 region: CASSQVVSRQGAHSRTGELFF. CDR3 bases: TGCGCCAGCAGCCAAGTAGTTTCCCGACAGGGGGCGCATAGTAGGACCGGGGAGCTGTTTTTT.

The J gene is TRBJ2-1, the V gene TRBV19; D is unclear. Germline V CDR1 and CDR2: LNHDA, SQIVND (reference sequence). V lost 4 bases and J lost 6, with 7 bases in between. This CDR3 comprises 12 residues. CDR3 residues: CASSTGLNEQFF. In nucleotides, the CDR3 is TGTGCCAGTAGTACCGGTCTCAATGAGCAGTTCTTC.

This chain connects TRBV12-2 to TRBJ2-7; TRBD1, the D gene given by the table, was not confirmed from the DNA. TRBV12-2 is recorded as a pseudogene. This CDR3 is 14 amino acids long. The CDR3 is CASRTAGGGDEQYF. CDR3 in DNA: TGTGCAAGTCGCACCGCAGGGGGCGGAGACGAGCAGTACTTC.

The chain combines TRBV28 with TRBJ2-3; D ambiguous. Germline loops: CDR1 MDHEN, CDR2 SYDVKM. With 3 bases removed from V and 1 base from J, the gap between germline ends came to 11 bases. The CDR3 sequence is 15 residues long. The CDR3 here is CASSFRPSGTDTQYF. The CDR3 region has the DNA TGTGCCAGCAGTTTTCGTCCTAGTGGCACAGATACGCAGTATTTT.

The V gene is TRBV15, the J gene TRBJ2-7; D remains unclear. Germline CDR1 is LNHNV and CDR2 is YYDKDF (reference sequence). Between the trimmed V and J ends, which lost 3 bases and 9 bases, there was a span of 15 bases. CDR3 size: 13 residues. The CDR3 protein is CATSSTQNDGQYF. The CDR3 DNA is TGTGCCACCAGCAGTACCCAGAACGATGGGCAGTACTTC.

The V and J genes are TRBV6-6 and TRBJ1-5; possibly TRBD1 for D (5 bases). V was trimmed by 6 bases and J by 2 bases, leaving 11 bases between them. The germline V gene has CDR1 MNHNY and CDR2 SVGAGI (reference sequence). The CDR3 runs to 14 residues. CDR3 residues: CASSYLQGNQPQHF. CDR3 nucleotides: TGTGCCAGCAGCTACCTACAGGGCAATCAGCCCCAGCATTTT.

This clone came up once. The chain links TRBV15 to TRBJ1-2; 9 bases line up with TRBD1. The ends lost 6 bases at V and 3 bases at J; junction bases unmatched: 5. The CDR3 has 14 residues. CDR1 is LNHNV and CDR2 is YYDKDF in the germline V gene (reference sequence). Here the CDR3 reads CATSTGGADYGYTF. The CDR3 DNA is TGTGCCACCAGTACAGGGGGCGCGGACTATGGCTACACCTTC.

Regarding this clone: This same CDR3 is encoded by further DNA sequences in the sample. The chain carries TRBV5-1 and TRBJ2-3; 13 positions match TRBD2. The CDR3 runs to 16 residues. The germline gives CDR1 SGHRS, CDR2 YFSETQ. Unmatched junction bases numbered 5, after V lost 4 bases and J lost 3 bases. The CDR3 here is CASSRGLAGETDTQYF. The CDR3 nucleotides read TGCGCCAGCAGCCGAGGACTAGCGGGAGAAACAGATACGCAGTATTTT.

This chain connects TRBV7-2 to TRBJ2-5; D not resolved. The CDR3 has 14 amino acids. CDR1 is SGHTA and CDR2 is FQGNSA in the germline V gene. V was shortened by 0 bases and J by 5 bases, with 10 bases between the two germline ends. The DNA of the CDR3 is TGTGCCAGCAGCTTAGCCTCCGCCGGGGAGACCCAGTACTTC. It is translated as CASSLASAGETQYF.

The chain links TRBV3-1 (or the pseudogene TRBV3-2) to TRBJ2-3; 10 positions match TRBD2. CDR3 size: 17 residues. The V gene end was trimmed by 4 bases and the J gene end by 6 bases; junction bases not matched to a gene: 13. Germline CDR1 is LGHDT and CDR2 is YNNKEL (reference sequence). The CDR3 DNA reads as TGTGCCAGCAGCCTTAGGACTAGCGGTGACCTTTGGGATACGCAGTATTTT. Translation gives CASSLRTSGDLWDTQYF.

CDR3 in amino acids: CASSHPGQVAYEQYF. In DNA form, the CDR3 reads TGTGCCAGCAGTCATCCGGGACAGGTTGCGTACGAGCAGTACTTC. The rearrangement joins TRBV7-9 to TRBJ2-7; 8 nucleotides agree with TRBD1. Germline CDR1 reads SEHNR; CDR2 reads FQNEAQ (reference sequence). This CDR3 has 15 amino acids. V shed 6 bases and J 4 bases; nucleotides not matched to a gene: 11.

The rearrangement links TRBV7-6 to TRBJ2-5; 10 nucleotides align to TRBD2. Trimming at V came to 8 bases and at J to 1 base, leaving 7 bases not matched to a gene. The germline V gene encodes CDR1 SGHVS and CDR2 FNYEAQ. CDR3 size: 15 residues. The CDR3 loop reads CASGASGGIQETQYF. The CDR3, as DNA: TGTGCCAGCGGGGCTAGCGGGGGTATCCAAGAGACCCAGTACTTC.

The V gene is TRBV2, the J gene TRBJ2-7, with no clear D. Looked up from germline, CDR1 is SNHLY and CDR2 is FYNNEI. Trimming shortened V by 0 bases and J by 2 bases, and 5 bases separated the two germline ends. The CDR3 contains 13 residues. The CDR3 loop is CASSEATAYEQYF. The DNA of the CDR3 is TGTGCCAGCAGTGAAGCTACGGCCTACGAGCAGTACTTC. The full variable domain, in which reference TRBV2 and TRBJ2-7 provide the parts outside the CDR3, is EPEVTQTPSHQVTQMGQEVILRCVPISNHLYFYWYRQILGQKVEFLVSFYNNEISEKSEIFDDQFSVERPDGSNFTLKIRSTKLEDSAMYFCASSEATAYEQYFGPGTRLTVT.

The chain couples TRBV27 to TRBJ2-6; no definite D call. The germline V gene has CDR1 MNHEY and CDR2 SMNVEV (reference sequence). This CDR3 spans 13 amino acids. V dropped 10 bases and J dropped 1 base, with 8 bases sitting between them. The CDR3 DNA is TGTGCCACTGCGCTTTCTGGGGCCAACGTCCTGACTTTC. This sequence encodes CATALSGANVLTF.

This chain links TRBV2 with TRBJ2-4; D remains unclear. Per the germline V gene, CDR1 is SNHLY and CDR2 is FYNNEI. The CDR3 length is 13 residues. The ends were cut back, 7 bases at V and 2 bases at J, with 9 bases in the middle. CDR3 sequence reads: CASNTLTKNIQYF. CDR3 DNA sequence: TGTGCCAGCAACACCTTGACCAAAAACATTCAGTACTTC.

This clone was counted a few times. The chain combines TRBV7-9 with TRBJ1-4, with a weak D call TRBD1 (6 bases). This CDR3 has 15 amino acids. Germline CDR1 is SEHNR and CDR2 is FQNEAQ (reference sequence). Trimming pared 4 bases from V and 4 bases from J, leaving 13 bases between. The CDR3 DNA reads as TGTGCCAGCAGCTCGGGGGGCCCAAATAATGAAAAACTGTTTTTT. Translation: CASSSGGPNNEKLFF.

The table lists this clone with a count of one. The chain uses TRBV7-2 and TRBJ1-2; TRBD1 aligns across 7 bases. The CDR3 has 15 residues. The ends lost 1 base at V and 6 bases at J; junction bases unmatched: 8. Germline CDR1 and CDR2: SGHTA and FQGNSA. The CDR3 here is CASSLGGGYQDGYTF. The CDR3 coding sequence is TGTGCCAGCAGCTTAGGAGGGGGCTATCAGGATGGCTACACCTTC. The whole variable domain, remainder taken from reference TRBV7-2 and TRBJ1-2, is GAGVSQSPSNKVTEKGKDVELRCDPISGHTALYWYRQSLGQGLEFLIYFQGNSAPDKSGLPSDRFSAERTGGSVSTLTIQRTQQEDSAVYLCASSLGGGYQDGYTFGSGTRLTVV.

This chain connects TRBV6-5 to TRBJ1-1, with unresolved D. V lost 6 bases and J 1 base, leaving 12 bases between the germline ends. This CDR3 contains 14 residues. Germline-derived CDR1 and CDR2 are MNHEY and SVGAGI. The CDR3: CASSAISRNTEAFF. The CDR3 DNA follows: TGTGCCAGCAGCGCTATATCCCGGAACACTGAAGCTTTCTTT.

This clone was seen once. The chain is built from TRBV13 and TRBJ1-1; no clear D. The CDR3 is 14 amino acids. Deletions cut 3 bases from V and 1 base from J, with 9 bases between. The V gene's germline CDR1 is PRHDT and CDR2 FYEKMQ (reference sequence). The CDR3 loop reads CASSFPNRNTEAFF. As DNA, the CDR3 is TGTGCCAGCAGCTTCCCCAACAGGAACACTGAAGCTTTCTTT.

The DNA of the CDR3 is TGTGCCAGCAGTGTTTGGCGGGGAACTAATGAAAAACTGTTTTTT. Translating it yields CASSVWRGTNEKLFF. The chain couples TRBV2 to TRBJ1-4; D gene unclear. The length of the CDR3 is 15 residues. Trimming cost V 4 bases and J 1 base, with 10 bases left between them. Germline lookup yields CDR1 SNHLY and CDR2 FYNNEI.

The chain uses TRBV25-1 and TRBJ1-2; D ambiguous. The CDR3 length is 14 residues. The ends were cut back, 10 bases at V and 4 bases at J, with 19 bases in the middle. Germline V CDR1 and CDR2: MGHDK, SYGVNS. DNA for the CDR3: TGTGCCAATCCTCGTCGGGAGAATGGCTATGGCTACACCTTC. Its protein product is CANPRRENGYGYTF.

This clone is a singleton in its sample. The chain recombines TRBV25-1 with TRBJ2-5, with 11 bases lining up with TRBD1. Germline CDR1 reads MGHDK; CDR2 reads SYGVNS. J lost 4 bases, V lost 8 bases, and 9 bases had no gene match. This CDR3 spans 15 amino acids. The CDR3 DNA reads as TGTGCCAGCTCTTGGGGCGGACAGGGGGCAGAGACCCAGTACTTC. Amino acid sequence: CASSWGGQGAETQYF.